This T cell receptor (beta chain) was found in a study of T cell responses to AZD1222 COVID-19 vaccine. Comments on this clone: Its antigen is unidentified. The limits of the CDR3 on the DNA are not certain, so only TCRdb's listed CDR3 is given.

This table comes from immunoSEQ multiplex PCR, and its TCRdb copy is limited to in-frame clones, with some not included. Counted here are some 90,000 clones, around 90% occurring once; the ten biggest clones make up 5.2%. Study-wide findings and caveats: Two AZD1222 administrations were followed by greater Spike-specific TCR breadth and depth. White British ancestry dominated among donors, who included more females, and clonal diversity was possibly underestimated.

The source was peripheral blood, collected on day 0 of MenACWY control vaccination. The TCR was taken from an adult in good health.

The CDR3 sequence is CASSLNSAPGPGANVLTF. The rearrangement links TRBV7-2 to TRBJ2-6; whether TRBD2, the table's D call, matches the DNA was not checked. The CDR3 extends over 18 residues, inclusive of both ends. The V gene's germline CDR1 is SGHTA and CDR2 FQGNSA.